This entry concerns a single T cell receptor beta chain. What it binds is not known. The data were taken from a study of blood T cells in healthy people across ages. General study results and limits: Diversity estimates from one million T cells were considered underestimates. Unknown donor CMV status possibly confounded expanded clonotype changes.

The CDR3 totals 16 residues. Germline CDR1 is MNHEY and CDR2 is SVGEGT. Germline trimming cut 2 bases from V and 10 bases from J; bases unmatched to any gene: 12. Through a sample-barcoded 5' primer and a J-beta primer mix, a second PCR was run for about 6 to 11 cycles. TCRdb re-analysed the 5' RACE reads in MiXCR, keeping a single row per CDR3 protein. The sample includes roughly 1.5 million distinct CDR3 sequences, roughly 43% of them seen just once. Source material: blood. This sequence joins TRBV6-2 or TRBV6-3 and TRBJ2-1; 9 bases align to TRBD1. The TCR originated in a young woman in good health. CDR3 in DNA: TGTGCCAGCAGTTACGGCCGACAGGGGGTTCGCTACGAGCAGTTCTTC. Its protein is CASSYGRQGVRYEQFF.